This TCR beta chain was documented in a study of shared clonotypes between healthy human individuals. Trimming at V came to 5 bases and at J to 3 bases, leaving 3 bases not matched to a gene. CDR1 is SEHNR, CDR2 FQNEAQ, per germline (reference sequence). The CDR3 is made up of 13 amino acids. This clone was counted once. This sample also contains other DNA sequences that code for the same CDR3. Method: immunoSEQ multiplex PCR; TCRdb's copy keeps in-frame clones and lacks some. The sample shows 2 million to 2.5 million clones, approximately 93% of them seen only once. The sequence came from a young man in good health. Some clones in this sample may be carry-over from other donors' samples. The chain recombines TRBV7-9 with TRBJ1-1; 7 bases map to TRBD1. The specimen was naive CD4+ T cells from PBMCs. Subset indicated: CD45RA+ positively selected. In nucleotides, the CDR3 is TGTGCCAGCAGCCGGGACAGCTACACTGAAGCTTTCTTT. Translating gives CASSRDSYTEAFF.